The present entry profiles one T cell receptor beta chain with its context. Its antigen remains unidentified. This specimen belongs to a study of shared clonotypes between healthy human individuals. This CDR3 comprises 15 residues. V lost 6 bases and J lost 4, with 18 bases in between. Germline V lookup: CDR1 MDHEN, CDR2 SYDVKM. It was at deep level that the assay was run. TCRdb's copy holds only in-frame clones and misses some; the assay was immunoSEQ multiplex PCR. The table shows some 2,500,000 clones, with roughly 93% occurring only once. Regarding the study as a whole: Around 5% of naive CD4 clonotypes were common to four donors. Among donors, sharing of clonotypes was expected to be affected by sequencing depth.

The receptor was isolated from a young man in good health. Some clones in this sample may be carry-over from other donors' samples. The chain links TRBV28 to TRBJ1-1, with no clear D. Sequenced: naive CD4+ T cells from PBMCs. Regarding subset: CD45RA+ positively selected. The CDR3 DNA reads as TGTGCCAGCAGCCCCCCGGGTCTGGGGAGCACTGAAGCTTTCTTT. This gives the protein CASSPPGLGSTEAFF.